This paragraph reports one T cell receptor beta chain. This sample stems from a study of blood T cell repertoires in COVID-19. Profiling relied on immunoSEQ multiplex PCR, and the TCRdb table lists in-frame clones only, not all of them. The repertoire includes a few hundred thousand clones, approximately 83% of them detected once, and more than 2% sits in the top ten. Sequenced: PBMCs or T cells enriched from blood (not recorded which). This sequence was found in a young man who had recovered from COVID-19.

The CDR3 protein is CASSVSSGIIVTDTQYF. CDR3 DNA sequence: TGTGCCAGCAGTGTATCTTCGGGGATCATAGTGACAGATACGCAGTATTTT. This chain joins TRBV25-1 and TRBJ2-3, with D perhaps TRBD2 (5 bases). Deletions cut 4 bases from V and 3 bases from J, with 20 bases between. Per germline, CDR1 MGHDK and CDR2 SYGVNS. This CDR3 region has 17 residues. The whole variable domain, filled in from reference TRBV25-1 and TRBJ2-3, reads EADIYQTPRYLVIGTGKKITLECSQTMGHDKMYWYQQDPGMELHLIHYSYGVNSTEKGDLSSESTVSRIRTEHFPLTLESARPSHTSQYLCASSVSSGIIVTDTQYFGPGTRLTVL.